This T cell receptor (beta chain) derives from a study of blood T cell repertoires in COVID-19. The wider study: COVID-19 samples, acute and convalescent, were from the United States, Italy and Spain.

Patients of the Seattle cohort, enrolled during active infection, were followed longitudinally. Only in-frame clones appear in the TCRdb table, and some are missing; sequencing was by immunoSEQ multiplex PCR. Of 300,000 to 400,000 clones listed, around nine tenths are singletons. This TCR was recovered from a woman in her sixties or seventies with COVID-19, enrolled during active disease. The sample consisted of peripheral blood.

The CDR3 loop reads CASSLLQGSGNQPQHF. The CDR3 coding sequence is TGCGCCAGCAGCCTCCTACAGGGTTCGGGCAATCAGCCCCAGCATTTT. This sequence joins TRBV4-1 and TRBJ1-5; perhaps TRBD1 as D (6 bases). The CDR3 has 16 amino acids. CDR1 is MGHRA and CDR2 is YSYEKL in the germline V gene. The V end was cut by 4 bases, the J end by 2 bases, with 15 bases between.